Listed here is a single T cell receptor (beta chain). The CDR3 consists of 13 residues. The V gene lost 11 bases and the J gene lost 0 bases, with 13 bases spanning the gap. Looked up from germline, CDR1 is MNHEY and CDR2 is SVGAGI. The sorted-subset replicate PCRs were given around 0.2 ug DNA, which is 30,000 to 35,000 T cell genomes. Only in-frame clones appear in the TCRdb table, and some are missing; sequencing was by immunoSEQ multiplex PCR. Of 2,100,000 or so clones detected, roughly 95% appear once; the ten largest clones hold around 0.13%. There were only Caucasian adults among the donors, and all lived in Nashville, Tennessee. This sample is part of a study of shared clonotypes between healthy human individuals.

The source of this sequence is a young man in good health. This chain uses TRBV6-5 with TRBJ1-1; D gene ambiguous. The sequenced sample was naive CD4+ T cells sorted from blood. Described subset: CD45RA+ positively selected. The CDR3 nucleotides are TGTGCCTGTAGGAGGAGCATGAACACTGAAGCTTTCTTT. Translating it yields CACRRSMNTEAFF.